The clone carrying this TCR beta chain was seen repeatedly, ten times or more. The antigen is not known. Researchers built TCR beta libraries using quantitative 5'-RACE with molecular barcodes. Using its own MiXCR run on the 5' RACE reads, TCRdb lists one record per CDR3 protein. The table includes around 770,000 distinct CDR3 sequences, roughly 10% detected once. This sample is part of a study of CD8 T cells in ankylosing spondylitis. Regarding the study as a whole: Apparently characteristic of ankylosing spondylitis blood was a TCR beta motif (about 8 highly homologous variants). In ankylosing spondylitis patients, matched synovial fluid reportedly showed significant enrichment of disease-linked clones. Relatively rare in peripheral blood, disease-linked clones were also CD8+. Certain motif variants had earlier appeared in reactive arthritis synovial fluid and blood.

Germline-derived CDR1 and CDR2 are DFQATT and SNEGSKA (reference sequence). Trimming cost V 5 bases and J 8 bases, with 17 bases left between them. The CDR3 is 13 residues long. Sequenced input: blood, either unsorted or a sorted T cell fraction (not recorded which). The rearrangement links TRBV20-1 to TRBJ2-3, with TRBD2 as a possible D gene (6 bases). This clonotype was obtained from a male donor with ankylosing spondylitis. CDR3 region: CSASATSVGTQYF. CDR3 coding DNA: TGCAGTGCTTCCGCGACTAGTGTCGGTACGCAGTATTTT.